These 5 T cell receptor beta chains were all obtained from the same sample, sequenced in a study of regulatory T cells in long-lasting Graves disease. HTBI primers from iRepertoire and Arm-PCR of CDR3 regions yielded the TCR beta libraries. TCRdb called the multiplex PCR reads again in MiXCR, with one record for every CDR3 protein. The sample consists of 200,000 to 250,000 distinct CDR3 sequences, around 20% of them appearing once. Sample time point: newly diagnosed GD, antithyroid drugs for less than 3 months. The TCR library was prepared using RNA isolated from PBMCs. Sequencing was performed on peripheral blood mononuclear cells (PBMCs), taken at new diagnosis, from a patient treated with antithyroid drugs. These receptors all come from a female donor with Graves disease.

This clonotype was counted ten times or more. V is TRBV7-2 and J is TRBJ2-7, with 8 bases fitting TRBD2. The CDR3 covers 14 residues. Germline CDR1 SGHTA, CDR2 FQGNSA. V gave up 5 bases and J gave up 2 bases; unmatched junction bases: 5. CDR3 DNA sequence: TGTGCCAGCAGCAAGGGCGGGGGGCCCTACGAGCAGTACTTC. This gives the protein CASSKGGGPYEQYF.

This clonotype showed up many times. The chain joins TRBV2 to TRBJ2-1, with D possibly being TRBD2 (6 bases). Trimming took off 1 base at V and 10 bases at J, with 14 bases between the two ends. The CDR3 extends over 14 amino acids. CDR1 is SNHLY and CDR2 is FYNNEI in the germline V gene. CDR3 bases: TGTGCCAGCAGTGAAGAGTGGAGGGTTGGAGAGCAGTTCTTC. This gives the protein CASSEEWRVGEQFF.

The V call is TRBV25-1, the J call TRBJ2-2; 10 bases agree with TRBD2. The CDR3 is made up of 14 amino acids. V shed 6 bases, J shed 6 bases, and the junction held 4 bases outside the gene matches. Germline V lookup: CDR1 MGHDK, CDR2 SYGVNS. CDR3 DNA sequence: TGTGCCAGCAGGGCAGCGGGAGGGCCCGGGGAGCTGTTTTTT. This gives the protein CASRAAGGPGELFF.

The table lists this clonotype with many counts. The chain joins TRBV5-1 to TRBJ2-7, with 9 bases fitting TRBD1. The CDR3 is 14 residues long. Germline assignment: CDR1 SGHRS and CDR2 YFSETQ. J gave up 1 base and V 3 bases, and 2 bases lay outside the gene matches. Here the CDR3 DNA reads TGCGCCAGCAGCTCACAGGGGGCTTCCTACGAGCAGTACTTC. It encodes CASSSQGASYEQYF.

This clonotype was detected many times. This chain connects TRBV12-3 or TRBV12-4 to TRBJ2-1, with TRBD2 identical over 9 bases. CDR3 size: 14 residues. With 3 bases clipped from V and 8 bases from J, the junction kept 5 bases outside the gene matches. This CDR3 reads CASSFEREAHEQFF. As DNA, the CDR3 is TGTGCCAGCAGTTTCGAGCGGGAGGCCCATGAGCAGTTCTTC.